This TCR delta chain was observed in a study of gamma-delta T cells after stem cell transplantation. V dropped 1 base and J dropped 0; count of bases not matched to a gene: 4. Germline V gives CDR1 GEAIGNYY, CDR2 EKD. The CDR3 has 18 residues. TCRdb redid the clone calls on the RT-PCR reads with CATT. The data hold some 13,000 delta-chain clones, with around 30% observed a single time. The source material was gamma-delta T cells. This sequence joins TRDV2 and TRDJ3; 8 bases are shared with TRDD3. This sequence originates from a human donor. It is not recorded whose cells these are; they may come from a transplant donor. The CDR3 sequence is CACDTGGWDSWDTRQMFF. The CDR3 nucleotides read TGTGCCTGTGACACTGGGGGATGGGACTCCTGGGACACCCGACAGATGTTTTTC.